In this sample, the clone carrying this T cell receptor (beta chain) turned up a few times. Its antigen is undetermined. Trimming shortened V by 6 bases and J by 3 bases, and 12 bases separated the two germline ends. The CDR3 covers 14 residues. The sample originates from a study of type 1 regulatory T cells. Study-level information: T-allo10 is an in vitro-generated, Tr1-enriched CD4 T cell product specific for alloantigen.

From the reads, TCRdb called clonotypes with MiXCR, one entry per CDR3 protein. The table shows fewer than 80,000 distinct CDR3 sequences, with less than 25% occurring only once. Study-level findings and limits: Tr1 cells had a more restricted TCR repertoire than non-Tr1 cells.

This chain joins TRBV12-3 or TRBV12-4 and TRBJ1-3; perhaps TRBD1 as D (6 bases). The receptor was derived from a human donor in good health. The source material was cultured type 1 regulatory T (Tr1) cells, either the whole culture or a sorted fraction (not recorded which). CDR3 sequence (DNA): TGTGCCAGCAGGGGCCAGGGGTATGGAAACACCATATATTTT. Protein: CASRGQGYGNTIYF.